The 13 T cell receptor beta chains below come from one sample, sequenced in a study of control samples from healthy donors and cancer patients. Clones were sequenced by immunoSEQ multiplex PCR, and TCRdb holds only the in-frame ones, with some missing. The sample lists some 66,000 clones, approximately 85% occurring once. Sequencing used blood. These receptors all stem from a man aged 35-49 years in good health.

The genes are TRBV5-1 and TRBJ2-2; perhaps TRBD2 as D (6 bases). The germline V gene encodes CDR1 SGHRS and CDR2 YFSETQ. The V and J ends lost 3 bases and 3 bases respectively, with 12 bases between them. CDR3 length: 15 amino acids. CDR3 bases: TGCGCCAGCAGCTACCGGGACTCTTACACCGGGGAGCTGTTTTTT. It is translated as CASSYRDSYTGELFF.

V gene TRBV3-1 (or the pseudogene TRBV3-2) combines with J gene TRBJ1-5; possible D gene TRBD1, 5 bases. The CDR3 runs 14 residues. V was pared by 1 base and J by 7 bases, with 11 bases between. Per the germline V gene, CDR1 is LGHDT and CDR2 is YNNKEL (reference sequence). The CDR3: CASSQGRDGQPQHF. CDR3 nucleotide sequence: TGTGCCAGCAGCCAAGGCAGGGATGGACAGCCCCAGCATTTT.

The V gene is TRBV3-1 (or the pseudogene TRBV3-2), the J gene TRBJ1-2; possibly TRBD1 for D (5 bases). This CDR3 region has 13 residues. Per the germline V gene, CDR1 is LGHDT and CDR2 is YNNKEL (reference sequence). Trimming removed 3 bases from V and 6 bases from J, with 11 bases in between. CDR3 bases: TGTGCCAGCAGCCATCGGGACTCAAATGGCTACACCTTC. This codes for CASSHRDSNGYTF.

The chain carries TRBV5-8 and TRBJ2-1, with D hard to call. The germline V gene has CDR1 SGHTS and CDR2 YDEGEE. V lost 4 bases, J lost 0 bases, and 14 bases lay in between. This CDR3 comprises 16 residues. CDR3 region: CASSVWVTSSYNEQFF. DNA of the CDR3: TGTGCCAGCAGCGTCTGGGTTACCAGCTCCTACAATGAGCAGTTCTTC.

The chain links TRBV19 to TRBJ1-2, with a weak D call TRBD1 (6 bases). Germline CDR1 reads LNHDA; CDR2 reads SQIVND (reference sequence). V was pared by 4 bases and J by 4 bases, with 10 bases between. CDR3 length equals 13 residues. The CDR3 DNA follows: TGTGCCAGTAGTAACAGGGAACCCTATGGCTACACCTTC. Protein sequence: CASSNREPYGYTF.

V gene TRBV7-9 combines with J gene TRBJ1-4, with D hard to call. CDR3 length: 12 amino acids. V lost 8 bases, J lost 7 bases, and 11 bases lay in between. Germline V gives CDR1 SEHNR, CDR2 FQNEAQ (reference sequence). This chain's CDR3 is CASGGQREKLFF. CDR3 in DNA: TGTGCCAGCGGCGGGCAGCGTGAAAAACTGTTTTTT. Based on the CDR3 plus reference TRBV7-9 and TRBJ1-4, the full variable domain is DTGVSQNPRHKITKRGQNVTFRCDPISEHNRLYWYRQTLGQGPEFLTYFQNEAQLEKSRLLSDRFSAERPKGSFSTLEIQRTEQGDSAMYLCASGGQREKLFFGSGTQLSVL.

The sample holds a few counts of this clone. This CDR3 reads CASSWGRQGRNSPLHF. Here the CDR3 DNA reads TGCGCCAGCAGCTGGGGTCGGCAGGGAAGGAATTCACCCCTCCACTTT. This chain connects TRBV5-1 to TRBJ1-6; weak D call: TRBD1 (5 bases). The V gene lost 3 bases and the J gene lost 7 bases, with 17 bases spanning the gap. CDR1 is SGHRS, CDR2 YFSETQ, per germline. The CDR3 runs 16 residues. Filled out from reference TRBV5-1 and TRBJ1-6, the complete variable domain reads KAGVTQTPRYLIKTRGQQVTLSCSPISGHRSVSWYQQTPGQGLQFLFEYFSETQRNKGNFPGRFSGRQFSNSRSEMNVSTLELGDSALYLCASSWGRQGRNSPLHFGNGTRLTVT.

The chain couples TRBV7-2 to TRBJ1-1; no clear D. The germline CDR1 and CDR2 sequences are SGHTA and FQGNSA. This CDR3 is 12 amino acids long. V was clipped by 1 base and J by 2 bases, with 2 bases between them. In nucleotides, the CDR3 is TGTGCCAGCAGCTTAGACAACACTGAAGCTTTCTTT. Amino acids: CASSLDNTEAFF.

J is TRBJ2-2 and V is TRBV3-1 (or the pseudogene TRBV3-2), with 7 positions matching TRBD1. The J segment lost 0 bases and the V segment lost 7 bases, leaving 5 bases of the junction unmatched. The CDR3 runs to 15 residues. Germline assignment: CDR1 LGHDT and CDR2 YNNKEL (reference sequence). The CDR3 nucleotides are TGTGCCAGCATAAGCCAGGGGGCGAACACCGGGGAGCTGTTTTTT. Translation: CASISQGANTGELFF.

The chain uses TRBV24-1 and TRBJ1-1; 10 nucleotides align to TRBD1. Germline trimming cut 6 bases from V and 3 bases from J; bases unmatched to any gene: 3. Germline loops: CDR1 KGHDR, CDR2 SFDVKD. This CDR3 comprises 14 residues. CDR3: CATSTGTGDTEAFF. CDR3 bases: TGTGCCACCAGTACCGGGACAGGGGACACTGAAGCTTTCTTT.

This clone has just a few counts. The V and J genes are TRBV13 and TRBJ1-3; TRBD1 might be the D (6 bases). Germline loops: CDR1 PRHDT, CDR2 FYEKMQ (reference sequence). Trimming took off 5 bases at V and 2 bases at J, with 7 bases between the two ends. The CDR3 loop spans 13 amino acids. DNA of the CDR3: TGTGCCAGCAGCCACAGGGCTGGAAACACCATATATTTT. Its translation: CASSHRAGNTIYF.

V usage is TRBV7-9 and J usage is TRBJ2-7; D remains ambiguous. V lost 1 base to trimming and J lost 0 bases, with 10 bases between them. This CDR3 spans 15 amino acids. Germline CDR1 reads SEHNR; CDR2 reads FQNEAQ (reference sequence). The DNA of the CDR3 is TGTGCCAGCAGCTTAGACTCTGGCATCTCCTACGAGCAGTACTTC. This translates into CASSLDSGISYEQYF.

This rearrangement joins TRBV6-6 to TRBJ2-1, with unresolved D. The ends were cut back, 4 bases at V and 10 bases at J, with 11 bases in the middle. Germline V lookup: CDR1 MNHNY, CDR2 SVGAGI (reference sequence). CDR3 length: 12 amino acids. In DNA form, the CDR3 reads TGTGCCAGCAGTTCCCCCCCACGGGAGCAGTTCTTC. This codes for CASSSPPREQFF.